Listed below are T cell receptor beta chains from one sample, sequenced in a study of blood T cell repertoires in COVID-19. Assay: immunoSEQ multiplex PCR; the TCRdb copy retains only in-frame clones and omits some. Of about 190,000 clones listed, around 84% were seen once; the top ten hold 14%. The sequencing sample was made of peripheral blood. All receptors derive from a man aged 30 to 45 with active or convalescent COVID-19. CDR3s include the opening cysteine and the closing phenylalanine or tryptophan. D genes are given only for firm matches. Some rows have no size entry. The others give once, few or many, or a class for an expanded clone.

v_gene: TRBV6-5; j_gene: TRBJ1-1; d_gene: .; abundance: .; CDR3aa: CASSYSQAEGGTEAFF; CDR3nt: TGTGCCAGCAGTTACTCGCAGGCCGAAGGGGGTACTGAAGCTTTCTTT
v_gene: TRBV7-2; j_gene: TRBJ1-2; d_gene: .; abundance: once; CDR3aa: CASSLEGQEIAIHGYTF; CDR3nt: TGTGCCAGCAGCTTAGAAGGTCAGGAAATAGCGATCCATGGCTACACCTTC
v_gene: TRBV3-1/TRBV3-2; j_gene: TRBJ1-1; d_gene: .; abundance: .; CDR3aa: CASSQEGGSTTEAFF; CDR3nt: TGTGCCAGCAGCCAAGAGGGGGGGTCGACCACTGAAGCTTTCTTT
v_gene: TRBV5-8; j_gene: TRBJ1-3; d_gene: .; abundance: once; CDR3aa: CASSRQGNTIYF; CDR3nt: TGTGCCAGCAGCCGCCAGGGAAACACCATATATTTT
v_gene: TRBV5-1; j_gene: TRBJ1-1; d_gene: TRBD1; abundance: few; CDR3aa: CASSGDSVNTEAFF; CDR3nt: TGCGCCAGCAGCGGGGACAGCGTTAACACTGAAGCTTTCTTT
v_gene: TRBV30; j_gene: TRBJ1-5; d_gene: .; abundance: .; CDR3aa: CAWSVQGRQPQHF; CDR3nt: TGTGCCTGGAGTGTACAGGGACGACAGCCCCAGCATTTT
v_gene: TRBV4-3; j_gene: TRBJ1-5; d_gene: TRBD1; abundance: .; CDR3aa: CASSRDRGNQPQHF; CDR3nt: TGCGCCAGCAGCCGCGACAGGGGCAATCAGCCCCAGCATTTT
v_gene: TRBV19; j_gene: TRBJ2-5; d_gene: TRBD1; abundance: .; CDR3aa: CASSINTGGTQETQYF; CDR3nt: TGTGCCAGTAGTATAAACACAGGGGGCACTCAAGAGACCCAGTACTTC
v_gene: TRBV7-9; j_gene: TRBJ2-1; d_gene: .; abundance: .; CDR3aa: CASSLEPPWGDRSYNEQFF; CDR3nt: TGTGCCAGCAGCTTAGAACCCCCTTGGGGGGACCGATCCTACAATGAGCAGTTCTTC
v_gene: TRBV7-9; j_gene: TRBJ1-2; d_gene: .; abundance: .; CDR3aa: CASSPLFFGSPTNYGYTF; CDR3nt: TGTGCCAGCAGCCCCCTTTTTTTTGGCTCACCCACCAACTATGGCTACACCTTC
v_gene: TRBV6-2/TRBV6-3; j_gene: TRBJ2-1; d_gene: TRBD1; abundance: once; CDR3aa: CASSQPWDRAHNEQFF; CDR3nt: TGTGCCAGCAGCCAGCCTTGGGACAGGGCCCACAATGAGCAGTTCTTC
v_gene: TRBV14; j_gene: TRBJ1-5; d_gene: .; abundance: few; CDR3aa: CASSQDRVGVPQPQHF; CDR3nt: TGTGCCAGCAGCCAAGATCGGGTTGGAGTCCCTCAGCCCCAGCATTTT
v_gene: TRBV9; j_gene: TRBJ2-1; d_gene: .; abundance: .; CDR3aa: CASSVALGGYNEQFF; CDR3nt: TGTGCCAGCAGCGTAGCACTCGGGGGTTACAATGAGCAGTTCTTC
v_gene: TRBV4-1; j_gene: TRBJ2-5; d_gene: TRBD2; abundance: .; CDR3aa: CASSPLGATSEGQETQYF; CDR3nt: TGCGCCAGCAGCCCGCTAGGGGCTACTAGCGAGGGTCAAGAGACCCAGTACTTC
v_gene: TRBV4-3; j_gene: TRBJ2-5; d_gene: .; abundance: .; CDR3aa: CASSQDGTRGGTQYF; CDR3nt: TGCGCCAGCAGCCAAGATGGGACAAGGGGGGGGACCCAGTACTTC
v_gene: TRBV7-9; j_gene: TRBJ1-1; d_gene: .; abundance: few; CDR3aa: CASSIQFTEAFF; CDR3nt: TGTGCCAGCAGCATTCAGTTTACTGAAGCTTTCTTT
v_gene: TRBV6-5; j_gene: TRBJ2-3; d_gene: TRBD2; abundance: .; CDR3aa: CASGDSGGSTDTQYF; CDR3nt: TGTGCCAGCGGGGATAGCGGGGGGAGCACAGATACGCAGTATTTT
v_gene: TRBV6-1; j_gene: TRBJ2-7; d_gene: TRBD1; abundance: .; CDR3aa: CASSAVGTVQTYEQYF; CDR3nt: TGTGCCAGCAGTGCCGTCGGGACAGTGCAGACCTACGAGCAGTACTTC
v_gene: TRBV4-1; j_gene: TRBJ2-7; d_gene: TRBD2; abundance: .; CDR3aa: CASSFLAGGPHEQYF; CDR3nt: TGCGCCAGCAGCTTCCTAGCGGGAGGGCCCCACGAGCAGTACTTC
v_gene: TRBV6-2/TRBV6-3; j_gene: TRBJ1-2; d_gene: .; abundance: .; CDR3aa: CASSYPGGDYGYTF; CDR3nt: TGTGCCAGCAGTTACCCAGGCGGGGACTATGGCTACACCTTC
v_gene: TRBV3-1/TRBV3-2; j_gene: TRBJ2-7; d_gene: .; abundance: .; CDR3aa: CASSLGQPYEQYF; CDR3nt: TGTGCCAGCAGCCTCGGACAGCCCTACGAGCAGTACTTC
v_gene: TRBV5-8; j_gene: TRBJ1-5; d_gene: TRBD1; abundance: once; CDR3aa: CASSRGTGGPNQPQHF; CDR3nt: TGTGCCAGCAGCCGAGGTACAGGGGGCCCCAATCAGCCCCAGCATTTT
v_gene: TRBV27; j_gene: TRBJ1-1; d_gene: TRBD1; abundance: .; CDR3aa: CASRYDRGKTFF; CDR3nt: TGTGCCAGCAGGTACGACAGGGGGAAAACTTTCTTT
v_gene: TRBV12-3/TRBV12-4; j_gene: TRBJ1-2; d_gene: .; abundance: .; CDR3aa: CASSLSSYGYTF; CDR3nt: TGTGCCAGCAGTTTATCCAGCTATGGCTACACCTTC
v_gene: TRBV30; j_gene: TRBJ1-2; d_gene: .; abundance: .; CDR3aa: CAWSTSGNYGYTF; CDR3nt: TGTGCCTGGAGTACATCCGGGAACTATGGCTACACCTTC
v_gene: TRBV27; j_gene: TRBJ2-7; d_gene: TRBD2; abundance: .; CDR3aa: CASSRWGGSYEQYF; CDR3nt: TGTGCCAGCAGTCGATGGGGGGGGTCCTACGAGCAGTACTTC
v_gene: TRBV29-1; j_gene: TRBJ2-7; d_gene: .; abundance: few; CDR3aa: CSVETEGSTFYEQYF; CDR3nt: TGCAGCGTAGAGACAGAAGGAAGTACCTTTTACGAGCAGTACTTC
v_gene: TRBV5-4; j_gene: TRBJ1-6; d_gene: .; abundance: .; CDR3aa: CASSIQGLNSPLHF; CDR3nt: TGTGCCAGCAGTATTCAGGGCCTTAATTCACCCCTCCACTTT
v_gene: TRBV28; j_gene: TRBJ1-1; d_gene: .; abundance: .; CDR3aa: CASNFNTEAFF; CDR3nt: TGTGCCAGCAACTTTAACACTGAAGCTTTCTTT
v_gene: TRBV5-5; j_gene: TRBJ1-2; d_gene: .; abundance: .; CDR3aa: CASSLYRPYGYTF; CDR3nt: TGTGCCAGCAGCTTGTACAGACCCTATGGCTACACCTTC
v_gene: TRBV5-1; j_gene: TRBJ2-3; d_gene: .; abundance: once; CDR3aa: CASSLVAQSSDTQYF; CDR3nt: TGCGCCAGCAGCTTGGTGGCACAGTCGTCAGATACGCAGTATTTT
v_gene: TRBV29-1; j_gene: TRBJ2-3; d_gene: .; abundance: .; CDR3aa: CSVEFLDSLTDTQYF; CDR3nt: TGCAGCGTTGAATTCTTAGACAGCCTCACAGATACGCAGTATTTT
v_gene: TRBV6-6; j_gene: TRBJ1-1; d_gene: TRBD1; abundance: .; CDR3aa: CASSYDRGPAEAFF; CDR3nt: TGTGCCAGCAGCTACGACAGGGGGCCCGCTGAAGCTTTCTTT
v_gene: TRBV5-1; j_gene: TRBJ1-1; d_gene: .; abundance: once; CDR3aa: CASSAGRNSMNTEAFF; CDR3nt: TGCGCCAGCAGCGCCGGCAGGAATTCCATGAACACTGAAGCTTTCTTT
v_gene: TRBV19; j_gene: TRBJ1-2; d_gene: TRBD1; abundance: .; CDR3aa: CASSEPGQANYGYTF; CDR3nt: TGTGCCAGCTCTGAACCGGGACAGGCAAACTATGGCTACACCTTC
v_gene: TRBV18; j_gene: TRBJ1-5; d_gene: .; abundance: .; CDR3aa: CASSPGTANQPQHF; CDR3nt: TGTGCCAGCTCACCGGGGACTGCGAATCAGCCCCAGCATTTT
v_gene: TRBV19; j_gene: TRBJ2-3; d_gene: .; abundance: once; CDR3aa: CASSIEGSPTDTQYF; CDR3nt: TGTGCCAGTAGTATCGAGGGATCCCCCACAGATACGCAGTATTTT
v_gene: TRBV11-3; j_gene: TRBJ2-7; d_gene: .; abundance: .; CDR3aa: CASSFIPYEQYF; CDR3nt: TGTGCCAGCAGCTTTATCCCCTACGAGCAGTACTTC
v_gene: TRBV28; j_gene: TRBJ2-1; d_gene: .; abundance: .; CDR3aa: CASSLGSYYNEQFF; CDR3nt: TGTGCCAGCAGTTTGGGCAGCTACTACAATGAGCAGTTCTTC